The rows below give T cell receptor beta chains drawn from one sample of a study of blood T cell repertoires in COVID-19. Clones were read by immunoSEQ multiplex PCR, and TCRdb kept only the in-frame ones, dropping some. The sample holds fewer than 25,000 clones, 89% seen once. The material sequenced was peripheral blood. Receptors originate from a man in his 70s with acute or convalescent COVID-19. Each CDR3 is given with its conserved first and last residue. D genes are given only for firm matches. Part of the rows lack a size; the others show once, few, many or a class for expanded clones.

V	D	J	size	DNA	CDR3
TRBV11-3	TRBD1	TRBJ2-2	-	TGTGCCAGCAGCTCCGGGACAGGGAACACCGGGGAGCTGTTTTTT	CASSSGTGNTGELFF
TRBV5-6	TRBD1	TRBJ1-5	-	TGTGCCAGCAGCGACGGGACAGATCAGCCCCAGCATTTT	CASSDGTDQPQHF
TRBV6-5	TRBD1	TRBJ2-7	-	TGTGCCAGCAGCCGACCAGGGGGTGCTCCCTACGAGCAGTACTTC	CASSRPGGAPYEQYF
TRBV10-2	TRBD2	TRBJ2-1	-	TGCGCCACAAGAGCGGGAGACCTCTACAATGAGCAGTTCTTC	CATRAGDLYNEQFF
TRBV14	-	TRBJ2-7	-	TGTGCCAGCAGCCGAGGACAGTACGAGCAGTACTTC	CASSRGQYEQYF
TRBV18	TRBD2	TRBJ2-3	-	TGTGCCAGCTCACCGCTAGCGGGAGACACAGATACGCAGTATTTT	CASSPLAGDTDTQYF
TRBV3-1/TRBV3-2	TRBD2	TRBJ2-1	-	TGTGCCAGCAGCCAAGCGGTCTCCGCGGGAGGCTCCTACAATGAGCAGTTCTTC	CASSQAVSAGGSYNEQFF
TRBV5-1	TRBD1	TRBJ2-7	-	TGCGCCAGCAGCATATGGGGACAGAACTACGAGCAGTACTTC	CASSIWGQNYEQYF
TRBV14	TRBD2	TRBJ2-1	-	TGTGCCAGCAGCCGTGGACTAGCGGTACCCAATGAGCAGTTCTTC	CASSRGLAVPNEQFF
TRBV19	-	TRBJ1-1	-	TGTGCTACGATAGTAGCCAGGCGGGGCGCTTTCTTT	CATIVARRGAFF
TRBV3-1/TRBV3-2	-	TRBJ1-1	-	TGTGCCAGCAGCCGGAAGACAGGAATGAACACTGAAGCTTTCTTT	CASSRKTGMNTEAFF
TRBV11-3	-	TRBJ2-3	-	TGTGCCAGCAGCTTAAGACAGGGCACAGATACGCAGTATTTT	CASSLRQGTDTQYF
TRBV28	-	TRBJ1-3	-	TGTGCCAGCAGTTTATCACTCTCTGGAAACACCATATATTTT	CASSLSLSGNTIYF
TRBV7-7	-	TRBJ2-5	once	TGTGCTAGCAGCTTACGGGGGAAAGAGACCCAGTACTTC	CASSLRGKETQYF
TRBV12-3/TRBV12-4	-	TRBJ2-3	-	TGTGCCAGCAGTTTACGACGAGGAGATACGCAGTATTTT	CASSLRRGDTQYF
TRBV7-9	TRBD1	TRBJ2-7	-	TGTGCCAGCAGCCACGGACAGGGGGCGCCGAACTTC	CASSHGQGAPNF
TRBV7-6	-	TRBJ2-7	few	TGTGCCAGCAGCTTAGCGCTAAGGGAAGGAAGCGGCTACGAGCAGTACTTC	CASSLALREGSGYEQYF
TRBV6-5	TRBD2	TRBJ2-3	-	TGTGCCAGCGGGAGACTAGCGGGGTTCACAGATACGCAGTATTTT	CASGRLAGFTDTQYF
TRBV19	TRBD1	TRBJ2-7	-	TGTGCCAGTCAGGGACAGGGGAATTACGAGCAGTACTTC	CASQGQGNYEQYF
TRBV11-3	TRBD2	TRBJ2-5	-	TGTGCCAGCAGCTTAAGACGGGAGGTTGGGGAAGAGACCCAGTACTTC	CASSLRREVGEETQYF
TRBV6-6	TRBD1	TRBJ1-2	-	TGTGCCAGCAGTTACGCCCCGGACAGGGTGCTTAGCTACACCTTC	CASSYAPDRVLSYTF
TRBV6-1	-	TRBJ1-4	-	TGTGCCAGCAGTGATGACCCCGGGACTTTTAATGAAAAACTGTTTTTT	CASSDDPGTFNEKLFF
TRBV6-2/TRBV6-3	TRBD1	TRBJ2-5	once	TGTGCCAGCAGTCTCCTCCGACAGGGGTATCAAGAGACCCAGTACTTC	CASSLLRQGYQETQYF
TRBV6-2/TRBV6-3	-	TRBJ1-2	-	TGTGCCAGCAGCCAAGACCTAGGTGGCTACACCTTC	CASSQDLGGYTF
TRBV27	TRBD1	TRBJ1-5	-	TGTGCCAGCAGCAGGACAGGGGTGAGCAATCAGCCCCAGCATTTT	CASSRTGVSNQPQHF
TRBV11-3	-	TRBJ2-3	-	TGTGCCAGCAGCTTAGATTGGTCAGAAAATACGCAGTATTTT	CASSLDWSENTQYF
TRBV28	TRBD1	TRBJ2-5	-	TGTGCCAGCAGACGCCCGGGGACAGGGGGGACCCAGTACTTC	CASRRPGTGGTQYF
TRBV24-1	-	TRBJ2-3	-	TGTGCCACCAGTGACTATGGCGGGCCAAGCACAGATACGCAGTATTTT	CATSDYGGPSTDTQYF
TRBV5-6	TRBD2	TRBJ2-1	-	TGTGCCAGCAGCTTGGGACTAGCGGCCTCCTACAATGAGCAGTTCTTC	CASSLGLAASYNEQFF
TRBV6-5	-	TRBJ2-6	-	TGTGCCAGCACCCAGGGGTACTCTGGGGCCAACGTCCTGACTTTC	CASTQGYSGANVLTF
TRBV10-3	-	TRBJ2-5	-	TGTGCCATCAGTGGCCGCAGGGAGGGGGGCGAAGAGACCCAGTACTTC	CAISGRREGGEETQYF
TRBV27	-	TRBJ1-1	-	TGTGCCAGCAGTTTAGAGAGGGAGGGTACTGAAGCTTTCTTT	CASSLEREGTEAFF
TRBV15	TRBD1	TRBJ2-7	-	TGTGCCACCAGCAGACACGGGACAGGGGTAACCTACGAGCAGTACTTC	CATSRHGTGVTYEQYF
TRBV7-2	TRBD1	TRBJ1-1	-	TGTGCCAGCAGCTCCGGCGTGACAGGGGCTGGCGGAGCTTTCTTT	CASSSGVTGAGGAFF
TRBV18	-	TRBJ1-1	-	TGTGCCAGCTCAGTCACGTCGACAGGATATATGAACACTGAAGCTTTCTTT	CASSVTSTGYMNTEAFF
TRBV29-1	TRBD1	TRBJ1-2	-	TGCAGCGTTGACGGACCGGGACAGGGGGCGACTGGCTACACCTTC	CSVDGPGQGATGYTF